Each of the 3 T cell receptor beta chains below was sequenced from the same sample in a study of blood T cells in healthy people across ages. Alongside a J-beta primer mix, a sample-barcoded 5' primer served in a second PCR lasting about 7 to 12 cycles. TCRdb reanalysed the 5' RACE reads using MiXCR and keeps one entry per CDR3 protein. In the table there are about 1.5 million distinct CDR3 sequences, approximately 43% of which are singletons. The sequenced material came from blood. The source of these receptors is a woman aged 18-29 years in good health.

This clonotype was seen many times. The chain combines TRBV29-1 with TRBJ2-1; D gene unclear. CDR3 size: 13 residues. Trimming pared 3 bases from V and 2 bases from J, leaving 8 bases between. Germline V gene data show CDR1 as SQVTM and CDR2 as ANQGSEA. In DNA form, the CDR3 reads TGCAGCGTTGAGGGAAGGGCCTACAATGAGCAGTTCTTC. Translating it yields CSVEGRAYNEQFF.

This clonotype occurred a few times. The V gene is TRBV5-4, the J gene TRBJ2-7, with 7 nucleotides matching TRBD2. Looked up from germline, CDR1 is SGHNT and CDR2 is YYREEE (reference sequence). The trim removed 4 bases at V and 1 base at J, leaving 14 bases unmatched. The CDR3 totals 17 residues. In DNA form, the CDR3 reads TGTGCCAGCAGCCAGAACCCGGGACTACATGTTTCCTACGAGCAGTACTTC. Residues: CASSQNPGLHVSYEQYF.

The V and J genes are TRBV7-2 and TRBJ2-3, with a possible D match to TRBD2 (6 bases). Germline CDR1 and CDR2: SGHTA and FQGNSA. V gave up 5 bases and J gave up 3 bases, with 18 bases separating them. The CDR3 spans 16 residues. CDR3 DNA sequence: TGTGCCAGCAGCCTGCAAGCGGGTCCTGGAACAGATACGCAGTATTTT. Residues: CASSLQAGPGTDTQYF.